This T cell receptor (beta chain) was obtained from a study of blood T cell repertoires in COVID-19. Trimming removed 3 bases from V and 0 bases from J, with 11 bases in between. Germline V gene lookup returns CDR1 LGHDT and CDR2 YNNKEL (reference sequence). This CDR3 has 15 residues. Repertoires were generated with immunoSEQ multiplex PCR, while TCRdb's copy carries only in-frame clones and drops some. This sample yields some 94,000 clones, of which around 84% are seen a single time; less than 2% belongs to the top ten. The chain employs TRBV3-1 (or the pseudogene TRBV3-2) and TRBJ1-2; the D is unclear. This clonotype was obtained from a man in his 70s with active or convalescent COVID-19. Sequencing was done on a sample of peripheral blood. CDR3 loop: CASSQRDTSNYGYTF. The CDR3 DNA is TGTGCCAGCAGCCAGAGGGATACCTCTAACTATGGCTACACCTTC.